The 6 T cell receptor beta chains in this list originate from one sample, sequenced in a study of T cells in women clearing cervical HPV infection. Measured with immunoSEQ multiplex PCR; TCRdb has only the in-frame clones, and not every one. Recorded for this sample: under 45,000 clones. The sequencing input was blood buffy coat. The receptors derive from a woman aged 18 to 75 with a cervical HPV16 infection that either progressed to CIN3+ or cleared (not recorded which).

The CDR3 bases that were read are TGTGCCAGTAGTGGGGGACAGGGGGCGTTCAACGAG. Its protein product is CASSGGQGAFNE. The whole CDR3 sequence reads CASSGGQGAFNEQYF. This chain uses TRBV19 with TRBJ2-7; TRBD1 matches 12 bases. Read coverage stops 3 residues before the CDR3 terminus; the germline J gene supplies the remainder. The germline V gene has CDR1 LNHDA and CDR2 SQIVND (reference sequence). After removal of 5 bases from V and 5 bases from J, the junction contained 7 bases not matched to a gene. The CDR3 runs 15 residues.

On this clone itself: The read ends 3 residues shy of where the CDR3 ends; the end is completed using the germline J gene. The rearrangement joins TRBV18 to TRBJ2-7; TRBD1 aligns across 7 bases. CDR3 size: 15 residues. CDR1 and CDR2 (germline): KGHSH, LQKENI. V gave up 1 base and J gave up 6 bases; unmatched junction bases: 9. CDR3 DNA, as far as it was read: TGTGCCAGCTCACCACAGGGGGCCGGATTGGGCGAG. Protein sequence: CASSPQGAGLGE. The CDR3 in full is CASSPQGAGLGEQYF.

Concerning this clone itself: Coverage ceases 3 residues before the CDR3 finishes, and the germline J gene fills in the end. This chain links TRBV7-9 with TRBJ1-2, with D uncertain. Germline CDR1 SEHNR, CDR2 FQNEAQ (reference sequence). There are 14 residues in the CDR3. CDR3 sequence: CASIKAGGLYDYTF. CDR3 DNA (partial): TGTGCCAGCATCAAAGCGGGAGGTCTCTACGAC.

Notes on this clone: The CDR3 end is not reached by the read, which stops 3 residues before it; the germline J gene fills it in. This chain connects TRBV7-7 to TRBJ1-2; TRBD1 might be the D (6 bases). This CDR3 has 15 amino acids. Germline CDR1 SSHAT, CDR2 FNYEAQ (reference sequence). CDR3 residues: CASSPLGASYNDYTF. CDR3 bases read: TGTGCCAGCAGCCCTTTGGGGGCGTCCTACAATGAC.

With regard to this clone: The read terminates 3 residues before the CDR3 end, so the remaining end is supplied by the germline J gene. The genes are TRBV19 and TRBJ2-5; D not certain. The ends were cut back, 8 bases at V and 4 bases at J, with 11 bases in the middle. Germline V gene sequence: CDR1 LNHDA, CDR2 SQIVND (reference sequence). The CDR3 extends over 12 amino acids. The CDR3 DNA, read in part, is TGTGCCAGTGAAGGATCAGGAGAGACC. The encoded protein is CASEGSGET. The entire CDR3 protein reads CASEGSGETQYF.

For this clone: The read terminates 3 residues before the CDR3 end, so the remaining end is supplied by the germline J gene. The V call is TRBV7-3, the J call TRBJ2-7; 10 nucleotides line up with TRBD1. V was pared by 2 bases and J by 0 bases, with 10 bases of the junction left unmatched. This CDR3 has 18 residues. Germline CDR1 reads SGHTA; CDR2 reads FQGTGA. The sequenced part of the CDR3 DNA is TGTGCCAGCAGCTTATTCAGGACAGGGGGAGCCAGCTCCTACGAG. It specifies CASSLFRTGGASSYE. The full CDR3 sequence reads CASSLFRTGGASSYEQYF. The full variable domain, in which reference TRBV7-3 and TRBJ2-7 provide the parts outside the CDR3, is GAGVSQTPSNKVTEKGKYVELRCDPISGHTALYWYRQSLGQGPEFLIYFQGTGAADDSGLPNDRFFAVRPEGSVSTLKIQRTERGDSAVYLCASSLFRTGGASSYEQYFGPGTRLTVT.